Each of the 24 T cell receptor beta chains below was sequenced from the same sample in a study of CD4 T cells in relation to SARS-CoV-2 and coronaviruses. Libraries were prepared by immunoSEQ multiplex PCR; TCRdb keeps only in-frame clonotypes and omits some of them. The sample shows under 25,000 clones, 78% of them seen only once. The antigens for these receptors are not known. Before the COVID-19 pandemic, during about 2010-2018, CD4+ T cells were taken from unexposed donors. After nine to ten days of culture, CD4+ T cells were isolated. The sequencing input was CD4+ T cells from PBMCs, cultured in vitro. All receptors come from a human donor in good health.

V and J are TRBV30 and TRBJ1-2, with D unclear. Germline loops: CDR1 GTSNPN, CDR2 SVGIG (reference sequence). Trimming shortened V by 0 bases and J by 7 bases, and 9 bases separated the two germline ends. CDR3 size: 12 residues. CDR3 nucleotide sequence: TGTGCCTGGAGTGTACCCTCTACTGGCTACACCTTC. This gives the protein CAWSVPSTGYTF.

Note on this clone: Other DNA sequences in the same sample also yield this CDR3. In DNA, the CDR3 is TGTGCCAGCAGCTTAGGTTTGAATCAGCCCCAGCATTTT. Protein sequence: CASSLGLNQPQHF. This rearrangement joins TRBV7-2 to TRBJ1-5; D is undetermined. V lost 1 base and J lost 4, with 5 bases in between. This CDR3 comprises 13 residues. Germline-derived CDR1 and CDR2 are SGHTA and FQGNSA.

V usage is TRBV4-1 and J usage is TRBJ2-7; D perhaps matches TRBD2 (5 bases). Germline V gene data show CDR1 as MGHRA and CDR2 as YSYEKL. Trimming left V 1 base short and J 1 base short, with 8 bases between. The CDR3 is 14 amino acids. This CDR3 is CASSQVSGSYEQYF. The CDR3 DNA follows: TGCGCCAGCAGCCAAGTTTCGGGGTCCTACGAGCAGTACTTC.

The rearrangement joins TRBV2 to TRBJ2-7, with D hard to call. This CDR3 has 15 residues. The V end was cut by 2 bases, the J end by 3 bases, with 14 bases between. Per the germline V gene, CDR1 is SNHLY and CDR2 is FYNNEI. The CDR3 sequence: CASSERTSLFYEQYF. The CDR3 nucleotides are TGTGCCAGCAGTGAACGGACCTCCTTATTCTACGAGCAGTACTTC.

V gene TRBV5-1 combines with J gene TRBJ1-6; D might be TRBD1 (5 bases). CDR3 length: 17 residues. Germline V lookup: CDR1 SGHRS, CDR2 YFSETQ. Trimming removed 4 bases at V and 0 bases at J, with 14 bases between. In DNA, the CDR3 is TGCGCCAGCAGCCCTCGGGACGGGAGCTCCTATAATTCACCCCTCCACTTT. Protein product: CASSPRDGSSYNSPLHF.

This chain's CDR3 is CAISRQPKETQYF. CDR3 sequence (DNA): TGTGCCATCAGTAGACAACCCAAAGAGACCCAGTACTTC. The V and J genes are TRBV10-3 and TRBJ2-5; no firm D call. This CDR3 is built from 13 residues. V was clipped by 5 bases and J by 3 bases, with 10 bases between them. CDR1 ENHRY and CDR2 SYGVKD come from the germline V gene.

CDR3 amino acids: CASSVGRGGNEKLFF. The CDR3 DNA reads as TGTGCCAGCAGTGTTGGACGCGGTGGTAATGAAAAACTGTTTTTT. The chain uses TRBV2 and TRBJ1-4; D is unresolved. The V end lost 4 bases, the J end lost 4 bases, and 13 bases lay between the germline ends. Germline V gene sequence: CDR1 SNHLY, CDR2 FYNNEI. CDR3 size: 15 residues.

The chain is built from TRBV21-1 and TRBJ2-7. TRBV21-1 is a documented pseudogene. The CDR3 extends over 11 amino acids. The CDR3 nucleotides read TGTGCCAGTCGGACGTTTATCTCACCCCACTTC. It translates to CASRTFISPHF.

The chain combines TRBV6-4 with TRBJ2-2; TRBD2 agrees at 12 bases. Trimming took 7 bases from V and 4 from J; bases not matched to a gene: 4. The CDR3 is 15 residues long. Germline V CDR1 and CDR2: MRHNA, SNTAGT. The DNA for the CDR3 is TGTGCCAGCAAGGGACTAGCGGGTTCCACCGGGGAGCTGTTTTTT. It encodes CASKGLAGSTGELFF.

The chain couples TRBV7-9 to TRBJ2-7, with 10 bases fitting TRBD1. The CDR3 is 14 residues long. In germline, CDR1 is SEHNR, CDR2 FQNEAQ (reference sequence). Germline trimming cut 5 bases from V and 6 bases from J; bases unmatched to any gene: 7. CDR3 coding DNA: TGTGCCAGCAGCCCGACGGGACAGGGGTTCGAGCAGTACTTC. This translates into CASSPTGQGFEQYF.

The CDR3 sequence: CASSEALQDYEQYF. The CDR3 DNA reads TGTGCCAGCAGTGAAGCGCTACAGGATTACGAGCAGTACTTC. The rearrangement uses TRBV2 and TRBJ2-7, with D possibly being TRBD1 (5 bases). The CDR3 length is 14 residues. Trimming removed 0 bases at V and 4 bases at J, with 10 bases between. Germline-derived CDR1 and CDR2 are SNHLY and FYNNEI.

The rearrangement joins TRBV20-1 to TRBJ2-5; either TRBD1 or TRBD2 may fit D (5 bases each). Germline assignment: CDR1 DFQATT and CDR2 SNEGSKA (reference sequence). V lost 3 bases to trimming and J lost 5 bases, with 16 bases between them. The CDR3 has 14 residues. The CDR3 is CSASLSGPRETQYF. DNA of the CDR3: TGCAGTGCTAGTCTCTCGGGGCCCCGGGAGACCCAGTACTTC.

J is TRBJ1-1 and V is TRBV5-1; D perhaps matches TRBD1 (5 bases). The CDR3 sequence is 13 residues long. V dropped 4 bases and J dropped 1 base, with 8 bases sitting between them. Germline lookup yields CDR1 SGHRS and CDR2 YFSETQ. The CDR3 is CASSRGRNTEAFF. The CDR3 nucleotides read TGCGCCAGCAGCCGGGGGAGGAACACTGAAGCTTTCTTT. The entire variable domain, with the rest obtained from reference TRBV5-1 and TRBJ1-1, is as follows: KAGVTQTPRYLIKTRGQQVTLSCSPISGHRSVSWYQQTPGQGLQFLFEYFSETQRNKGNFPGRFSGRQFSNSRSEMNVSTLELGDSALYLCASSRGRNTEAFFGQGTRLTVV.

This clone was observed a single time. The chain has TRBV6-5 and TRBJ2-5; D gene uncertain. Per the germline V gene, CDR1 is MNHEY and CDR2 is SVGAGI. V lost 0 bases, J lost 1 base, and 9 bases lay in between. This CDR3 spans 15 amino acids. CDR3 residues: CASSYSFGVQETQYF. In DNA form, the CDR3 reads TGTGCCAGCAGTTACTCATTTGGGGTCCAAGAGACCCAGTACTTC.

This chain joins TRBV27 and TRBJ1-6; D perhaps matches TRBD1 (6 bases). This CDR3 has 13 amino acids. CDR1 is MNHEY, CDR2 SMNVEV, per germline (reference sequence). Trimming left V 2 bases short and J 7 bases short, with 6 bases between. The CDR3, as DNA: TGTGCCAGCAGTTTACAGGGGAATTCACCCCTCCACTTT. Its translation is CASSLQGNSPLHF.

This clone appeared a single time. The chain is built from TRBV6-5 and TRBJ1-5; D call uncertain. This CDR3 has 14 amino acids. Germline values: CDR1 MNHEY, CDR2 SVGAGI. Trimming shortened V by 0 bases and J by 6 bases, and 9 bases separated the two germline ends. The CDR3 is CASSYSEDVQPQHF. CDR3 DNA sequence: TGTGCCAGCAGTTACTCGGAGGACGTTCAGCCCCAGCATTTT.

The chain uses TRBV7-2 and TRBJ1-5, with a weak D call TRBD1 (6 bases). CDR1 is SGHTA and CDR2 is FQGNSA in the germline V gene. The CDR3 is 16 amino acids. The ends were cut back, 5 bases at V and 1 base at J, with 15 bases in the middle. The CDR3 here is CASSLDGGGSNQPQHF. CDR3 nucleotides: TGTGCCAGCAGCCTCGATGGAGGGGGAAGCAATCAGCCCCAGCATTTT.

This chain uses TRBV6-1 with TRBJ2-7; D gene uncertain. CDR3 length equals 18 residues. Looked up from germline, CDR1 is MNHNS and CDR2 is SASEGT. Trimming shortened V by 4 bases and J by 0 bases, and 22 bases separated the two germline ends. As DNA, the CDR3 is TGTGCCAGCAGTGGAGAATTCGACGGGCGAATACGCTCCTACGAGCAGTACTTC. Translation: CASSGEFDGRIRSYEQYF.

The CDR3 nucleotides are TGCGCCAGCTCGGACAGTTTCGAAAACATTCAGTACTTC. Translating it yields CASSDSFENIQYF. This chain links TRBV10-1 with TRBJ2-4; D possibly corresponds to TRBD1 (6 bases). V dropped 8 bases and J dropped 5 bases, with 13 bases sitting between them. The CDR3 covers 13 residues. Germline V CDR1 and CDR2: WNHNN, SYGVQD (reference sequence).

The CDR3, as DNA: TGTGCCAGCAGTCGGAGGGGTAGAGAGCAGTACTTC. It specifies CASSRRGREQYF. The rearrangement links TRBV28 to TRBJ2-7, with D possibly being TRBD2 (6 bases). The germline V and J ends were trimmed by 5 bases and 7 bases, with 12 bases remaining between them. CDR1 and CDR2 (germline): MDHEN, SYDVKM. This CDR3 comprises 12 residues. Combining the CDR3 with reference TRBV28 and TRBJ2-7 gives the whole variable domain DVKVTQSSRYLVKRTGEKVFLECVQDMDHENMFWYRQDPGLGLRLIYFSYDVKMKEKGDIPEGYSVSREKKERFSLILESASTNQTSMYLCASSRRGREQYFGPGTRLTVT.

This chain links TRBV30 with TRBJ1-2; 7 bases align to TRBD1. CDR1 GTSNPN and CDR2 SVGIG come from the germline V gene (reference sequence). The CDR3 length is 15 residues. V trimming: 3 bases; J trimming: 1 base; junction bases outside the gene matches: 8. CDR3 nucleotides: TGTGCCTGGAGGTTCGACAGGGCGGGTAACTATGGCTACACCTTC. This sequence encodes CAWRFDRAGNYGYTF.

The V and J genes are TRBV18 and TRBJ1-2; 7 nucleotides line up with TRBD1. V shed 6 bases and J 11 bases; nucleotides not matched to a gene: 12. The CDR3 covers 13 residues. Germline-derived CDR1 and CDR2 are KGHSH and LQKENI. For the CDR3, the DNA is TGTGCCAGCTCGTCGACAGGGCCGCAAATGTACACCTTC. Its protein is CASSSTGPQMYTF.

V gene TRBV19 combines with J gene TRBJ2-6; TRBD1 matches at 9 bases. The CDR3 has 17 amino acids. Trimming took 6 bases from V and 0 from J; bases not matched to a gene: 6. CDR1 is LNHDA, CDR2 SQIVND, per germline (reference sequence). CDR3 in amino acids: CASRPGTGSSGANVLTF. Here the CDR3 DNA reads TGTGCCAGTAGACCCGGGACAGGGAGCTCTGGGGCCAACGTCCTGACTTTC.

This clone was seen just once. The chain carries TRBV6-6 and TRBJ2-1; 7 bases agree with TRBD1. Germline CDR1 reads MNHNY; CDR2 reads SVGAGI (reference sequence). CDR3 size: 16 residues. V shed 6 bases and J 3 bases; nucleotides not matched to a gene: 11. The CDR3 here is CASRPGQARDYNEQFF. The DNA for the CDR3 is TGTGCCAGCAGACCCGGACAGGCCAGGGACTACAATGAGCAGTTCTTC.